The next 20 T cell receptor beta chains were all read from a single sample in a study of T cell repertoires in cytomegalovirus infection. TCRdb fed the reads into MiXCR, producing one record per CDR3 protein. Altogether hundreds of thousands of distinct CDR3 sequences are present, roughly 42% being singletons, with the ten largest covering about 41%. These receptors have no identified antigens. Here the sequenced sample was cultured PBMCs, taken from culture after CMV antigen stimulation. The receptors stem from a human donor in good health (CMV status not recorded). Some clones in this sample may be carry-over from other donors' samples.

The chain has TRBV7-2 and TRBJ2-7; TRBD2 matches at 8 bases. The CDR3 totals 15 residues. Germline CDR1 and CDR2: SGHTA and FQGNSA. The ends lost 5 bases at V and 0 bases at J; junction bases unmatched: 6. The CDR3 coding sequence is TGTGCCAGCAGCCGGGGGGGTGGAAGCTCCTACGAGCAGTACTTC. This translates into CASSRGGGSSYEQYF.

The CDR3 nucleotides are TGTGCCATCAGTGAGTCTGGGGTTGGACAGCCCCAGCATTTT. Protein product: CAISESGVGQPQHF. The chain carries TRBV10-3 and TRBJ1-5; D uncertain. The CDR3 length is 14 residues. The V gene's germline CDR1 is ENHRY and CDR2 SYGVKD. The V and J ends lost 0 bases and 7 bases respectively, with 10 bases between them.

This clonotype was recorded a few times. The chain carries TRBV7-6 and TRBJ1-3; no clear D. V shed 6 bases and J shed 4 bases, with 13 bases lying between them. The germline V gene encodes CDR1 SGHVS and CDR2 FNYEAQ. The CDR3 has 14 amino acids. The CDR3 loop is CASRREAEGNTIYF. CDR3 DNA sequence: TGTGCCAGCAGACGGGAGGCCGAAGGAAACACCATATATTTT. Variable domain in full (rest from reference TRBV7-6 and TRBJ1-3): GAGVSQSPRYKVTKRGQDVALRCDPISGHVSLYWYRQALGQGPEFLTYFNYEAQQDKSGLPNDRFSAERPEGSISTLTIQRTEQRDSAMYRCASRREAEGNTIYFGEGSWLTVV.

This clonotype came up many times. J is TRBJ2-7 and V is TRBV7-2; maybe TRBD2 (6 bases). CDR3 length: 18 amino acids. Between the trimmed V and J ends, which lost 0 bases and 6 bases, there was a span of 24 bases. Looked up from germline, CDR1 is SGHTA and CDR2 is FQGNSA. The CDR3: CASSLATLAAGTLTEQYF. CDR3 DNA sequence: TGTGCCAGCAGCTTAGCAACGTTAGCCGCGGGAACCCTGACCGAGCAGTACTTC.

This clonotype occurred a few times. CDR3 bases: TGTGCCAGCAGTTACCAGGGACTAGCCTACGAGCAGTACTTC. It codes for CASSYQGLAYEQYF. The chain carries TRBV6-2 or TRBV6-3 and TRBJ2-7, with 8 nucleotides matching TRBD2. The CDR3 is made up of 14 amino acids. The germline V gene has CDR1 MNHEY and CDR2 SVGEGT. V lost 2 bases to trimming and J lost 2 bases; unmatched junction nucleotides: 2.

The chain joins TRBV6-2 or TRBV6-3 to TRBJ2-3; no clear D. CDR3 size: 13 residues. V dropped 0 bases and J dropped 10 bases, with 11 bases sitting between them. Germline V lookup: CDR1 MNHEY, CDR2 SVGEGT. CDR3 sequence reads: CASSYSNPPPQYF. DNA for the CDR3: TGTGCCAGCAGTTACTCGAACCCCCCGCCGCAGTATTTT.

This clonotype is a singleton in its sample. This chain joins TRBV6-1 and TRBJ1-2; D gene uncertain. The germline V gene has CDR1 MNHNS and CDR2 SASEGT. V lost 7 bases and J lost 0, with 12 bases in between. This CDR3 is built from 14 residues. In nucleotides, the CDR3 is TGTGCCAGCACCGAGACGGCCTCTAACTATGGCTACACCTTC. The encoded protein is CASTETASNYGYTF.

This clonotype was observed at least ten times. The chain joins TRBV7-8 to TRBJ2-3; no clear D. This CDR3 has 14 amino acids. The germline V and J ends were trimmed by 5 bases and 1 base, with 10 bases remaining between them. The germline V gene has CDR1 SGHVS and CDR2 FQNEAQ. The CDR3 DNA is TGTGCCAGCAGCGTGAGCTTTGGCACAGATACGCAGTATTTT. This translates into CASSVSFGTDTQYF. Based on the CDR3 plus reference TRBV7-8 and TRBJ2-3, the full variable domain is GAGVSQSPRYKVAKRGQDVALRCDPISGHVSLFWYQQALGQGPEFLTYFQNEAQLDKSGLPSDRFFAERPEGSVSTLKIQRTQQEDSAVYLCASSVSFGTDTQYFGPGTRLTVL.

The CDR3 coding sequence is TGTGCCAGCAGCTCTAGACCGGTACAAGAGACCCAGTACTTC. This sequence encodes CASSSRPVQETQYF. The chain combines TRBV7-2 with TRBJ2-5; D unresolved. This CDR3 has 14 residues. Germline-derived CDR1 and CDR2 are SGHTA and FQGNSA. V shed 4 bases and J shed 2 bases, with 11 bases lying between them.

This clonotype was found a few times. The V gene is TRBV7-8, the J gene TRBJ1-3, with TRBD1 identical over 8 bases. There are 16 residues in the CDR3. Germline CDR1 SGHVS, CDR2 FQNEAQ. J lost 4 bases, V lost 0 bases, and 5 bases had no gene match. CDR3 sequence (DNA): TGTGCCAGCAGCTTAGCGGGACAGGTAGCCGGAAACACCATATATTTT. Translated, it gives CASSLAGQVAGNTIYF.

The chain carries TRBV4-3 and TRBJ2-4; either TRBD1 or TRBD2 may fit D (6 bases each). CDR3 size: 17 residues. Germline CDR1 LGHNA, CDR2 YSLEER. V shed 0 bases and J shed 3 bases, with 15 bases lying between them. In DNA, the CDR3 is TGCGCCAGCAGCCAAGAATGGAGGGGGTGGGTCAAAAACATTCAGTACTTC. Protein sequence: CASSQEWRGWVKNIQYF.

The V and J genes are TRBV7-2 and TRBJ1-2; no clear D. Germline loops: CDR1 SGHTA, CDR2 FQGNSA. The CDR3 consists of 13 residues. With 6 bases removed from V and 4 bases from J, the gap between germline ends came to 12 bases. CDR3 nucleotide sequence: TGTGCCAGCAGTTTCCGAATCGGCTATGGCTACACCTTC. Its protein is CASSFRIGYGYTF.

The gene calls are TRBV7-6 and TRBJ2-5; 13 bases line up with TRBD2. After removal of 5 bases from V and 2 bases from J, the junction contained 5 bases not matched to a gene. The CDR3 is 16 amino acids. The germline gives CDR1 SGHVS, CDR2 FNYEAQ. CDR3 DNA sequence: TGTGCCAGCAGCCGCACTAGCGGGGGGGATCAAGAGACCCAGTACTTC. Its translation: CASSRTSGGDQETQYF.

This chain uses TRBV5-6 with TRBJ1-2, with D perhaps matching TRBD1 (5 bases). Germline CDR1 is SGHDT and CDR2 is YYEEEE. V lost 5 bases to trimming and J lost 3 bases, with 14 bases between them. The CDR3 covers 14 residues. The CDR3 here is CASSSSQGDYGYTF. CDR3 DNA sequence: TGTGCCAGCAGTTCGTCTCAGGGAGACTATGGCTACACCTTC.

This rearrangement joins TRBV28 to TRBJ2-1; D remains unclear. Germline V gene lookup returns CDR1 MDHEN and CDR2 SYDVKM. This CDR3 spans 17 amino acids. V lost 5 bases, J lost 8 bases, and 25 bases lay in between. DNA of the CDR3: TGTGCCAGCAGTCAAACGGACGGTCTTTGGGTCTGGGATGAGCAGTTCTTC. Its translation is CASSQTDGLWVWDEQFF.

The gene calls are TRBV7-2 and TRBJ1-4, with D perhaps matching TRBD1 (5 bases). This CDR3 has 15 residues. Per the germline V gene, CDR1 is SGHTA and CDR2 is FQGNSA. V shed 3 bases and J shed 8 bases, with 16 bases lying between them. CDR3 in DNA: TGTGCCAGCAGCTTCTCTCCATTCGGGGGAGAAAAACTGTTTTTT. It specifies CASSFSPFGGEKLFF.

In nucleotides, the CDR3 is TGTGCCAGCAGTGAAGTCCGGGACAGGAGGTTCTTC. It translates to CASSEVRDRRFF. The chain has TRBV2 and TRBJ2-1; 8 nucleotides line up with TRBD1. There are 12 residues in the CDR3. The ends lost 1 base at V and 15 bases at J; junction bases unmatched: 5. Germline V gives CDR1 SNHLY, CDR2 FYNNEI.

This clonotype was recorded at least ten times. The V gene is TRBV7-2, the J gene TRBJ1-2, with a tentative D call TRBD1 (6 bases). CDR1 is SGHTA, CDR2 FQGNSA, per germline. The V end was cut by 2 bases, the J end by 4 bases, with 14 bases between. This CDR3 is 15 amino acids long. In nucleotides, the CDR3 is TGTGCCAGCAGCTTAACCGGGACAACGCTCTATGGCTACACCTTC. This sequence encodes CASSLTGTTLYGYTF.

The gene calls are TRBV14 and TRBJ2-1; 9 positions agree with TRBD2. Germline values: CDR1 SGHDN, CDR2 FVKESK. The CDR3 loop spans 16 amino acids. J lost 8 bases, V lost 1 base, and 9 bases had no gene match. The CDR3 sequence is CASSQVAGGPFYEQFF. The CDR3 nucleotides are TGTGCCAGCAGCCAAGTGGCGGGAGGGCCGTTCTATGAGCAGTTCTTC.

There are a few counts of this clonotype. This chain uses TRBV10-3 with TRBJ2-5, with 8 bases lining up with TRBD1. In germline, CDR1 is ENHRY, CDR2 SYGVKD. V was clipped by 6 bases and J by 4 bases; unmatched bases: 4. The CDR3 length is 13 residues. The CDR3 here is CAIRDRVRETQYF. The CDR3 DNA is TGTGCCATCAGGGACAGGGTTCGAGAGACCCAGTACTTC.